The entry below describes one T cell receptor (beta chain). The antigen this receptor binds is unknown. One base away there is no much larger clone; base qualities are not given. The sample's time point label, decoded: about 28 days (+/-7) after the second vaccine dose. AZD1222 recipients given second doses at about 4 weeks or at about 12 weeks were pooled, since spike-specific TCR depth and breadth were not found to differ between the two schedules. Vaccinee samples were obtained from the UK trials COV001 and COV002, which included a single-blind randomized controlled phase 2/3 trial of AZD1222 (ChAdOx1 nCoV-19) in healthy adults. For TCRbeta chain sequencing, PBMC samples from trial participants were taken at day 0 and at day 28 after the second dose. The CDR3 spans 16 residues, from the cysteine through the phenylalanine. Solely the CDR3 DNA is kept, with 48 bases framed from the first base. V ends up 5 bases short and J 5 bases short, with an unmatched junction base count of 12. CDR1 is given as SNHLY and CDR2 as FYNNEI, both from the germline V gene.

These data come from a study of T cell responses to AZD1222 COVID-19 vaccine (dated by TCRdb to 2020 to 2022). Looking at the study overall: TCR sequencing was performed for more than 230 trial participants, of whom roughly 200 were given two doses of AZD1222 and around 25 were given two doses of MenACWY control vaccine. Trial participants were enrolled by age into subgroups of 18-55, 56-69 and 70-plus years, and roughly 160, 29 and 62 TCR-sequenced participants, respectively, were included in these subgroups. The study at large found these results: Because no day 14 peak-response samples were available, repertoires were characterized only after the peak T cell response. After two AZD1222 doses, spike-specific TCR breadth and depth were significantly higher than at day 0 and than in MenACWY recipients. Vaccine-associated CD4 TCRs spanned the whole spike protein, with dominant responses in regions 160-218 and 743-854. Conclusions about previously exposed vaccinees are limited, since just a handful of AZD1222 recipients were seropositive for SARS-CoV-2 at baseline. Participants were mostly white British and included more females than males, and it was suggested by the authors that clonal diversity may have been underestimated. The 56-69-year group was small, and its depth increase did not reach significance, likely because of low power. Epitopes outside the regions mutated in the B.1.351 and B.1.1.7 variants were reportedly recognized by nearly half of the unique spike-specific TCRs.

The CDR3 regions of human TCRbeta chains were analyzed by immunosequencing. For the original study's pipeline: Repertoire TCRs were checked for matches against a reference library of SARS-CoV-2-specific TCRs that had been generated using the MIRA antigen-specificity platform. Breadth was defined as the fraction of unique TCRs that were SARS-CoV-2-associated. Depth was defined as the fraction of total T cells that were SARS-CoV-2-associated. Using the MIRA data, each spike-specific TCR was assigned both to the spike region to which the TCR was reactive and to a CD4 or CD8 class. Log10-transformed breadth and depth values were compared by one-way ANOVA with Sidak's multiple comparisons tests. TCRdb holds this immuneACCESS table with in-frame rearrangements only. Some clones are missing; in checked studies, unresolved V genes explain under half, and the rest has no known cause. That table supplies the V and J calls and clone size; D and trimming were determined from the DNA. Across this sample there are almost 95,000 clones, with 85% seen only once. Clones ranked in the top ten supply around 5% of the sample.

This sample comprised peripheral blood, obtained 28 days after the second AZD1222 dose. Recombination joined TRBV2 with TRBJ2-5; 9 bases in the junction line up with TRBD1. The sequence was obtained from an adult who received the AZD1222 COVID-19 vaccine. The CDR3 protein sequence reads: CASSSPDRGLRETQYF. Read as DNA, the sequence is TGTGCCAGCAGTTCGCCTGACAGGGGGTTGCGGGAGACCCAGTACTTC. The entire variable domain, with the stretches around the CDR3 drawn from the reference TRBV2 and TRBJ2-5 proteins, is EPEVTQTPSHQVTQMGQEVILRCVPISNHLYFYWYRQILGQKVEFLVSFYNNEISEKSEIFDDQFSVERPDGSNFTLKIRSTKLEDSAMYFCASSSPDRGLRETQYFGPGTRLLVL.